This entry lists 28 T cell receptor beta chains sequenced from one sample in a study of T cells in Graves' hyperthyroidism and ophthalmopathy. There were TCR beta CDR3 regions amplified from RNA transcripts. The TCR CDR3 first-round RT-PCR relied on the HTBI primer set. TCRdb passed the multiplex PCR reads through MiXCR, listing each CDR3 protein once. The table lists approximately 400,000 distinct CDR3 sequences, 11% to 15% of them singletons. Sequenced sample: blood. The receptor source for this set is a man in his forties or fifties with Graves' ophthalmopathy.

This sequence joins TRBV29-1 and TRBJ2-1; D is unresolved. The CDR3 is 10 residues long. Germline V gene sequence: CDR1 SQVTM, CDR2 ANQGSEA. V was cut by 7 bases and J by 7 bases, with 8 bases left in between. Here the CDR3 reads CSGVRNEQFF. The CDR3 bases are TGCAGCGGGGTAAGGAATGAGCAGTTCTTC.

This clonotype was counted a few times. The V gene is TRBV10-3, the J gene TRBJ2-7, with 14 nucleotides matching TRBD2. This CDR3 spans 15 amino acids. Trimming took 4 bases from V and 7 from J; bases not matched to a gene: 6. Germline CDR1 is ENHRY and CDR2 is SYGVKD. CDR3 residues: CAISGLAGGNNEQYF. The DNA of the CDR3 is TGTGCCATCAGTGGACTAGCGGGAGGGAACAATGAGCAGTACTTC.

The chain couples TRBV6-1 to TRBJ1-2; D remains unclear. V was trimmed by 1 base and J by 4 bases, leaving 4 bases between them. The CDR3 is 12 amino acids. Germline V gene sequence: CDR1 MNHNS, CDR2 SASEGT. The CDR3 nucleotides are TGTGCCAGCAGTGAAGGGACCTATGGCTACACCTTC. Amino acid sequence: CASSEGTYGYTF.

This clonotype was counted ten times or more. The V call is TRBV5-1, the J call TRBJ2-7; D gene ambiguous. CDR1 SGHRS and CDR2 YFSETQ come from the germline V gene. The CDR3 is 13 amino acids. V lost 0 bases and J lost 3, with 7 bases in between. The CDR3 spells CASSLEVYYEQYF. CDR3 nucleotides: TGCGCCAGCAGCTTGGAGGTGTACTACGAGCAGTACTTC.

The V and J genes are TRBV4-2 and TRBJ2-5; 10 bases match TRBD2. From germline, CDR1 is LGHNA and CDR2 YNFKEQ. Trimming removed 4 bases from V and 5 bases from J; junction bases left unmatched: 13. This CDR3 is built from 17 residues. The CDR3 loop reads CASSPLASGSTGETQYF. The DNA for the CDR3 is TGTGCCAGCAGCCCGCTCGCTAGCGGGAGTACGGGGGAGACCCAGTACTTC.

The genes are TRBV6-1 and TRBJ2-4, with 7 bases fitting TRBD1. The CDR3 is 16 residues long. The germline V gene has CDR1 MNHNS and CDR2 SASEGT. The V gene end was trimmed by 7 bases and the J gene end by 0 bases; junction bases not matched to a gene: 9. As DNA, the CDR3 is TGTGCCAGCACCAAAAGTGAGGGGGCAGCCAAAAACATTCAGTACTTC. Residues: CASTKSEGAAKNIQYF.

This clonotype appeared a few times. The rearrangement uses TRBV19 and TRBJ2-1; 8 nucleotides agree with TRBD2. This CDR3 region has 17 residues. The junction had 8 bases not matched to a gene; V was cut back by 0 bases and J by 4 bases. Germline values: CDR1 LNHDA, CDR2 SQIVND (reference sequence). The CDR3: CASSIDPGRGKYNEQFF. The DNA of the CDR3 is TGTGCCAGTAGTATAGACCCCGGGAGGGGGAAATACAATGAGCAGTTCTTC.

This clonotype came up once. Here the CDR3 reads CASIGAYNEQFF. In DNA, the CDR3 is TGTGCCAGCATAGGAGCTTACAATGAGCAGTTCTTC. The rearrangement links TRBV2 to TRBJ2-1; D is unclear. This CDR3 spans 12 amino acids. Trimming took 7 bases from V and 4 from J, leaving 8 bases between them. Germline CDR1 is SNHLY and CDR2 is FYNNEI. The complete variable domain, with remaining parts taken from reference TRBV2 and TRBJ2-1, reads EPEVTQTPSHQVTQMGQEVILRCVPISNHLYFYWYRQILGQKVEFLVSFYNNEISEKSEIFDDQFSVERPDGSNFTLKIRSTKLEDSAMYFCASIGAYNEQFFGPGTRLTVL.

The J gene is TRBJ1-1, the V gene TRBV19; D remains unclear. Germline loops: CDR1 LNHDA, CDR2 SQIVND (reference sequence). The CDR3 spans 11 residues. The ends were cut back, 4 bases at V and 7 bases at J, with 7 bases in the middle. The CDR3, as DNA: TGTGCCAGTAGTAATAGGATTGAAGCTTTCTTT. The encoded protein is CASSNRIEAFF.

V and J are TRBV20-1 and TRBJ1-1; possibly TRBD1 for D (6 bases). Germline V lookup: CDR1 DFQATT, CDR2 SNEGSKA (reference sequence). The CDR3 runs to 13 residues. Deletions cut 5 bases from V and 4 bases from J, with 14 bases between. As DNA, the CDR3 is TGCAGTGCTGGGCGGGGGGCGGGCACTGAAGCTTTCTTT. It yields the protein CSAGRGAGTEAFF.

This chain joins TRBV5-1 and TRBJ2-5; 10 bases map to TRBD1. CDR3 length: 15 amino acids. In germline, CDR1 is SGHRS, CDR2 YFSETQ. The ends lost 4 bases at V and 7 bases at J; junction bases unmatched: 10. The CDR3 reads CASSNGTGAGVTQYF. CDR3 DNA: TGCGCCAGCAGCAATGGGACAGGGGCGGGTGTGACCCAGTACTTC.

This clonotype showed up just a few times. This may be a read error, as it is one base from a much larger clone. The chain has TRBV7-2 and TRBJ2-3, with D hard to call. Trimming pared 0 bases from V and 2 bases from J, leaving 3 bases between. The CDR3 consists of 13 residues. CDR1 and CDR2 (germline): SGHTA, FQGNSA. The CDR3 loop is CASSLAYTDTQYF. The CDR3 nucleotides read TGTGCCAGCAGCTTAGCCTACACAGATACGCAGTATTTT.

This clonotype was detected a few times. The chain carries TRBV29-1 and TRBJ1-2; no clear D. The CDR3 loop spans 12 amino acids. Trimming took off 3 bases at V and 2 bases at J, with 7 bases between the two ends. CDR1 SQVTM and CDR2 ANQGSEA come from the germline V gene. For the CDR3, the DNA is TGCAGCGTTGACCCCGACAACTATGGCTACACCTTC. The encoded protein is CSVDPDNYGYTF.

This clonotype was counted at least ten times. The chain couples TRBV30 to TRBJ2-1; no definite D call. The CDR3 has 13 amino acids. Trimming stripped 3 bases from V and 9 bases from J, with 15 bases between. Looked up from germline, CDR1 is GTSNPN and CDR2 is SVGIG (reference sequence). Here the CDR3 reads CAWRSERWTEQFF. CDR3 in DNA: TGTGCCTGGAGGTCTGAGAGGTGGACTGAGCAGTTCTTC.

There are many counts of this clonotype. The chain combines TRBV20-1 with TRBJ1-1, with D perhaps TRBD1 (5 bases). Trimming removed 5 bases from V and 0 bases from J, with 16 bases in between. The CDR3 totals 15 residues. Looked up from germline, CDR1 is DFQATT and CDR2 is SNEGSKA (reference sequence). This CDR3 is CSALPVGGLNTEAFF. DNA for the CDR3: TGCAGTGCTCTTCCCGTCGGGGGATTGAACACTGAAGCTTTCTTT.

Of note for this clonotype: Sequence at one end of the junction differs from germline and may be a read error. V and J are TRBV6-2 or TRBV6-3 and TRBJ2-2, with D perhaps TRBD2 (5 bases). The CDR3 is made up of 13 amino acids. From germline, CDR1 is MNHEY and CDR2 SVGEGT. The CDR3 sequence: CASRIPNTGERFF. The CDR3 coding sequence is TGTGCCAGCAGGATTCCGAACACCGGGGAGCGGTTTTTT.

V is TRBV20-1 and J is TRBJ2-1; D unresolved. V lost 8 bases, J lost 9 bases, and 14 bases lay in between. The germline CDR1 and CDR2 sequences are DFQATT and SNEGSKA (reference sequence). The CDR3 runs to 11 residues. The CDR3 DNA is TGCAGTTTAAGGCTGGACGGTGAGCAGTTCTTC. As protein: CSLRLDGEQFF.

The table lists this clonotype with many counts. The genes are TRBV7-8 and TRBJ2-7; D is unclear. The ends were cut back, 5 bases at V and 3 bases at J, with 20 bases in the middle. The CDR3 totals 16 residues. CDR1 and CDR2 from the germline V gene are SGHVS and FQNEAQ. The CDR3 DNA sequence: TGTGCCAGCAGCCTTAGAGGTGGCATAGAACTCTACGAGCAGTACTTC. Translated: CASSLRGGIELYEQYF.

This clonotype appeared many times. A junction end diverges from the germline sequence, so it may reflect a read error. The V call is TRBV5-1, the J call TRBJ2-2; 8 bases match TRBD1. The CDR3 spans 15 residues. Germline V gene sequence: CDR1 SGHRS, CDR2 YFSETQ. In DNA form, the CDR3 reads TGTGCCAGCAGTCCGGGACAGGCGAACACCGGGGAGCTGTTTTTT. Amino acid sequence: CASSPGQANTGELFF.

This clonotype showed up just a few times. The V and J genes are TRBV12-5 and TRBJ2-7; 9 bases map to TRBD1. Germline V gives CDR1 LGHNT, CDR2 FRNRAP. V shed 2 bases, J shed 6 bases, and the junction held 2 bases outside the gene matches. The CDR3 totals 13 residues. This CDR3 is CASGLRGQGEQYF. The CDR3 nucleotides read TGTGCTAGTGGTTTGAGGGGACAGGGCGAGCAGTACTTC.

This clonotype was recorded at least ten times. The chain uses TRBV7-8 and TRBJ1-2; D gene ambiguous. V was shortened by 6 bases and J by 8 bases, with 13 bases between the two germline ends. This CDR3 region has 12 residues. Germline CDR1 reads SGHVS; CDR2 reads FQNEAQ. For the CDR3, the DNA is TGTGCCAGCAGACCCACGATCGGAGGCTACACCTTC. Protein: CASRPTIGGYTF.

The chain links TRBV18 to TRBJ2-7; D may be TRBD1 or TRBD2 (5 bases each). The CDR3 extends over 13 amino acids. Germline CDR1 reads KGHSH; CDR2 reads LQKENI. V was trimmed by 5 bases and J by 5 bases, leaving 13 bases between them. The CDR3 DNA reads TGTGCCAGCTCATATGGGACGTCCAACGAGCAGTACTTC. The encoded protein is CASSYGTSNEQYF. The full variable domain, rest sourced from reference TRBV18 and TRBJ2-7, is NAGVMQNPRHLVRRRGQEARLRCSPMKGHSHVYWYRQLPEEGLKFMVYLQKENIIDESGMPKERFSAEFPKEGPSILRIQQVVRGDSAAYFCASSYGTSNEQYFGPGTRLTVT.

This chain connects TRBV4-1 to TRBJ1-2; D perhaps matches TRBD1 (5 bases). Trimming stripped 4 bases from V and 4 bases from J, with 16 bases between. This CDR3 has 15 amino acids. In germline, CDR1 is MGHRA, CDR2 YSYEKL. The CDR3 spells CASSLGLTQSYGYTF. CDR3 DNA: TGCGCCAGCAGCCTGGGACTGACTCAATCCTATGGCTACACCTTC.

This clonotype was seen ten or more times. V gene TRBV3-1 combines with J gene TRBJ2-4; D gene ambiguous. The germline V and J ends were trimmed by 1 base and 3 bases, with 10 bases remaining between them. In germline, CDR1 is LGHDT, CDR2 YNNKEL (reference sequence). This CDR3 is 15 amino acids long. The CDR3 spells CASSQGGIDKNIQYF. For the CDR3, the DNA is TGTGCCAGCAGCCAAGGTGGGATCGACAAAAACATTCAGTACTTC.

This clonotype was picked up many times. V and J are TRBV9 and TRBJ2-7, with a possible D match to TRBD1 (6 bases). The CDR3 totals 14 residues. CDR1 SGDLS and CDR2 YYNGEE come from the germline V gene. V dropped 0 bases and J dropped 6 bases, with 13 bases sitting between them. The CDR3 DNA reads as TGTGCCAGCAGCGTAGAGGGTTTAGGGGGCGAGCAGTACTTC. Protein sequence: CASSVEGLGGEQYF. Supplemented by reference TRBV9 and TRBJ2-7, the full variable domain reads DSGVTQTPKHLITATGQRVTLRCSPRSGDLSVYWYQQSLDQGLQFLIQYYNGEERAKGNILERFSAQQFPDLHSELNLSSLELGDSALYFCASSVEGLGGEQYFGPGTRLTVT.

This clonotype was counted at least ten times. This chain links TRBV4-1 with TRBJ2-3, with TRBD1 as a possible D gene (6 bases). CDR3 length equals 16 residues. Germline V gene lookup returns CDR1 MGHRA and CDR2 YSYEKL. V dropped 1 base and J dropped 2 bases, with 13 bases sitting between them. As DNA, the CDR3 is TGCGCCAGCAGCCAAGGACAGGACGGAGTCACAGATACGCAGTATTTT. Translated: CASSQGQDGVTDTQYF.

This clonotype was observed many times. The gene calls are TRBV15 and TRBJ1-1, with TRBD1 matching over 8 bases. With V trimmed by 5 bases and J by 0 bases, 2 bases remained unmatched. Germline V lookup: CDR1 LNHNV, CDR2 YYDKDF (reference sequence). There are 14 residues in the CDR3. CDR3 DNA sequence: TGTGCCACCAGCGGACAGGGTATGAACACTGAAGCTTTCTTT. It is translated as CATSGQGMNTEAFF. Based on the CDR3 plus reference TRBV15 and TRBJ1-1, the full variable domain is DAMVIQNPRYQVTQFGKPVTLSCSQTLNHNVMYWYQQKSSQAPKLLFHYYDKDFNNEADTPDNFQSRRPNTSFCFLDIRSPGLGDTAMYLCATSGQGMNTEAFFGQGTRLTVV.

The J gene is TRBJ2-3, the V gene TRBV6-1; 12 nucleotides line up with TRBD1. The CDR3 length is 17 residues. Germline CDR1 MNHNS, CDR2 SASEGT. The J segment lost 4 bases and the V segment lost 5 bases, leaving 10 bases of the junction unmatched. The CDR3 sequence is CASSMQTGTGGADTQYF. The CDR3 coding sequence is TGTGCCAGCAGTATGCAGACCGGGACAGGGGGCGCAGATACGCAGTATTTT.